The 10 T cell receptor beta chains in this list originate from one sample, sequenced in a study of blood T cell repertoires in COVID-19. The table came from immunoSEQ multiplex PCR; TCRdb's copy has only in-frame clones and leaves some out. The table records roughly 32,000 clones, 87% of them present only once. The sequenced sample was peripheral blood. The source of these receptors is a man in his sixties with active COVID-19.

This chain uses TRBV5-1 with TRBJ1-2; 8 bases align to TRBD1. V was pared by 2 bases and J by 4 bases, with 10 bases of the junction left unmatched. The CDR3 is 16 amino acids. The germline CDR1 and CDR2 sequences are SGHRS and YFSETQ. The CDR3 DNA follows: TGCGCCAGCAGCTTAAGGACAGGACAGGGACCCTATGGCTACACCTTC. This gives the protein CASSLRTGQGPYGYTF.

This chain uses TRBV6-2 or TRBV6-3 with TRBJ2-2, with TRBD1 identical over 7 bases. CDR3 length equals 19 residues. Trimming took 2 bases from V and 7 from J; bases not matched to a gene: 19. Germline CDR1 reads MNHEY; CDR2 reads SVGEGT. The CDR3 nucleotides read TGTGCCAGCAGTTACGGTGGGACAGCGGCCCCCTCCCCAAACGGGGAGCTGTTTTTT. Its protein product is CASSYGGTAAPSPNGELFF.

J is TRBJ2-2 and V is TRBV5-6, with 12 bases aligning to TRBD2. The junction had 8 bases not matched to a gene; V was cut back by 4 bases and J by 4 bases. Germline V CDR1 and CDR2: SGHDT, YYEEEE. This CDR3 region has 17 residues. CDR3 DNA: TGTGCCAGCAGCGCGACTCTAGCGGGAGGGCTCACCGGGGAGCTGTTTTTT. This codes for CASSATLAGGLTGELFF.

This sequence joins TRBV7-7 and TRBJ2-5; no definite D call. CDR1 SSHAT and CDR2 FNYEAQ come from the germline V gene (reference sequence). V lost 4 bases and J lost 3, with 15 bases in between. The CDR3 is made up of 15 amino acids. The CDR3 sequence is CASSSGRQAKETQYF. CDR3 coding DNA: TGTGCCAGCAGCTCAGGCAGGCAGGCAAAAGAGACCCAGTACTTC. The variable domain in full, completed from reference TRBV7-7 and TRBJ2-5, reads GAGVSQSPRYKVTKRGQDVTLRCDPISSHATLYWYQQALGQGPEFLTYFNYEAQPDKSGLPSDRFSAERPEGSISTLTIQRTEQRDSAMYRCASSSGRQAKETQYFGPGTRLLVL.

This chain connects TRBV3-1 (or the pseudogene TRBV3-2) to TRBJ1-4; weak D call: TRBD1 (6 bases). Germline V gene data show CDR1 as LGHDT and CDR2 as YNNKEL (reference sequence). The CDR3 loop spans 15 amino acids. V lost 4 bases to trimming and J lost 5 bases, with 14 bases between them. CDR3 DNA: TGTGCCAGCAGCCCCCACAGGGCCCCAAATGAAAAACTGTTTTTT. Its translation: CASSPHRAPNEKLFF.

This rearrangement joins TRBV2 to TRBJ1-2, with D possibly TRBD1 on 6 matching bases. Germline CDR1 and CDR2: SNHLY and FYNNEI. The CDR3 has 12 residues. With 6 bases removed from V and 7 bases from J, the gap between germline ends came to 12 bases. The CDR3 sequence is CASRYRAAGYTF. As DNA, the CDR3 is TGTGCCAGCAGGTACAGGGCGGCTGGCTACACCTTC.

The chain uses TRBV19 and TRBJ2-5; D ambiguous. Per germline, CDR1 LNHDA and CDR2 SQIVND (reference sequence). This CDR3 is built from 14 residues. The V gene lost 1 base and the J gene lost 4 bases, with 10 bases spanning the gap. The CDR3 spells CASSIGGHRETQYF. In nucleotides, the CDR3 is TGTGCCAGTAGTATAGGTGGGCACAGAGAGACCCAGTACTTC. Supplemented by reference TRBV19 and TRBJ2-5, the full variable domain reads DGGITQSPKYLFRKEGQNVTLSCEQNLNHDAMYWYRQDPGQGLRLIYYSQIVNDFQKGDIAEGYSVSREKKESFPLTVTSAQKNPTAFYLCASSIGGHRETQYFGPGTRLLVL.

This sequence joins TRBV19 and TRBJ2-5, with 9 bases matching TRBD1. After removal of 11 bases from V and 7 bases from J, the junction contained 14 bases not matched to a gene. The CDR3 covers 14 residues. The germline V gene encodes CDR1 LNHDA and CDR2 SQIVND (reference sequence). The CDR3 sequence: CAAGGGTGYGTQYF. In DNA, the CDR3 is TGTGCCGCCGGAGGGGGGACAGGGTATGGGACCCAGTACTTC.

The genes are TRBV18 and TRBJ2-3, with a weak D call TRBD2 (5 bases). V lost 2 bases and J 6 bases, leaving 12 bases between the germline ends. Germline V gene lookup returns CDR1 KGHSH and CDR2 LQKENI. The CDR3 loop spans 14 amino acids. DNA of the CDR3: TGTGCCAGCTCACCAGGGGTAGCGCAGGATACGCAGTATTTT. The encoded protein is CASSPGVAQDTQYF.

In nucleotides, the CDR3 is TGTGCCAGCAGTATCGGGAGGGCCCGCACCGGGGAGCTGTTTTTT. It codes for CASSIGRARTGELFF. The V call is TRBV6-5, the J call TRBJ2-2; 8 nucleotides match TRBD2. The CDR3 loop spans 15 amino acids. CDR1 is MNHEY and CDR2 is SVGAGI in the germline V gene. The V segment lost 5 bases and the J segment 4 bases; nucleotides outside the gene matches: 6.